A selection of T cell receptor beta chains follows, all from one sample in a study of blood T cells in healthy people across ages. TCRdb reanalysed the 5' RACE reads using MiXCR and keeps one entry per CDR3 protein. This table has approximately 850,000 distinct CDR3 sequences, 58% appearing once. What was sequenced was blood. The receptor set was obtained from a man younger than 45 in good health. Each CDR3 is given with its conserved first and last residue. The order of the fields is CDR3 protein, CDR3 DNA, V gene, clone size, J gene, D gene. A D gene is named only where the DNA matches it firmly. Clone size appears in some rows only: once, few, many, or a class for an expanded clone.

CDR3: CASSLGYGTGSYEQYF; DNA: TGTGCCAGCAGCTTAGGGTATGGGACAGGATCGTACGAGCAGTACTTC; V: TRBV7-6; size: few; J: TRBJ2-7; D: TRBD1
CDR3: CASSRTGKHATYNEQFF; DNA: TGTGCCAGCAGCCGGACAGGTAAACATGCCACCTACAATGAGCAGTTCTTC; V: TRBV12-3/TRBV12-4; size: NA; J: TRBJ2-1; D: TRBD1
CDR3: CASSEAGAYYGYTF; DNA: TGTGCCAGCAGTGAAGCAGGGGCCTACTATGGCTACACCTTC; V: TRBV6-1; size: once; J: TRBJ1-2; D: NA
CDR3: CASSQDPGDEAFF; DNA: TGCGCCAGCAGCCAAGATCCTGGGGATGAAGCTTTCTTT; V: TRBV4-1; size: few; J: TRBJ1-1; D: NA
CDR3: CSVATGATNEKLFF; DNA: TGCAGCGTTGCCACAGGTGCAACTAATGAAAAACTGTTTTTT; V: TRBV29-1; size: NA; J: TRBJ1-4; D: NA
CDR3: CSAKKAGTNPPPNEQYF; DNA: TGCAGTGCTAAAAAAGCGGGGACTAACCCCCCGCCCAATGAGCAGTACTTC; V: TRBV20-1; size: NA; J: TRBJ2-7; D: TRBD2
CDR3: CATSRDRQGAWNEQFF; DNA: TGTGCCACCAGCAGAGATCGACAGGGGGCTTGGAATGAGCAGTTCTTC; V: TRBV15; size: few; J: TRBJ2-1; D: TRBD1
CDR3: CASSVGADGYNEQFF; DNA: TGTGCCAGCAGCGTAGGCGCCGATGGGTACAATGAGCAGTTCTTC; V: TRBV9; size: NA; J: TRBJ2-1; D: NA
CDR3: CASSLGGQGIEYF; DNA: TGTGCCAGCAGCTTAGGGGGACAGGGGATAGAGTACTTC; V: TRBV7-2; size: NA; J: TRBJ2-7; D: TRBD1
CDR3: CASSTRDRDNYGYTF; DNA: TGTGCCAGCTCAACCCGGGACAGAGATAACTATGGCTACACCTTC; V: TRBV18; size: NA; J: TRBJ1-2; D: TRBD1
CDR3: CSVRGLAGDNEQFF; DNA: TGCAGCGTACGGGGCCTAGCGGGGGACAATGAGCAGTTCTTC; V: TRBV29-1; size: NA; J: TRBJ2-1; D: TRBD2
CDR3: CASSQENLGTPGGYEQYF; DNA: TGTGCCAGCAGCCAAGAAAACTTGGGGACTCCCGGGGGCTACGAGCAGTACTTC; V: TRBV4-2; size: NA; J: TRBJ2-7; D: NA
CDR3: CASSLHGSEQYF; DNA: TGTGCCAGCAGCCTCCATGGGAGCGAGCAGTACTTC; V: TRBV5-6; size: NA; J: TRBJ2-7; D: NA
CDR3: CSAREPPPRAGQETQYF; DNA: TGCAGTGCTAGAGAGCCCCCCCCGCGAGCGGGGCAAGAGACCCAGTACTTC; V: TRBV20-1; size: few; J: TRBJ2-5; D: TRBD2
CDR3: CASSLGTLTYEQYF; DNA: TGTGCCAGCAGCTTGGGTACACTGACCTACGAGCAGTACTTC; V: TRBV7-2; size: NA; J: TRBJ2-7; D: NA
CDR3: CASSLGQGVGIQYF; DNA: TGTGCCAGCAGTTTAGGACAGGGTGTAGGCATTCAGTACTTC; V: TRBV27; size: NA; J: TRBJ2-4; D: TRBD1
CDR3: CASSRTPYRETQYF; DNA: TGTGCCAGCAGCCGAACCCCTTATAGGGAGACCCAGTACTTC; V: TRBV6-5; size: NA; J: TRBJ2-5; D: NA
CDR3: CASSPTPGGRALQETQYF; DNA: TGTGCCAGCAGCCCAACCCCTGGCGGGAGGGCCTTACAAGAGACCCAGTACTTC; V: TRBV9; size: NA; J: TRBJ2-5; D: TRBD2
CDR3: CASSSQGEYGYTF; DNA: TGTGCCAGCAGTTCACAGGGTGAATATGGCTACACCTTC; V: TRBV7-2; size: NA; J: TRBJ1-2; D: NA
CDR3: CASSFSRGNQETQYF; DNA: TGTGCCAGCAGTTTTAGCAGGGGAAATCAAGAGACCCAGTACTTC; V: TRBV7-9; size: NA; J: TRBJ2-5; D: NA
CDR3: CASSVGGPMGYTF; DNA: TGTGCCAGCAGCGTGGGGGGCCCCATGGGCTACACCTTC; V: TRBV7-2; size: NA; J: TRBJ1-2; D: NA
CDR3: CSARKALAGTGELFF; DNA: TGCAGTGCTAGGAAGGCGCTAGCGGGCACCGGGGAGCTGTTTTTT; V: TRBV20-1; size: once; J: TRBJ2-2; D: TRBD2
CDR3: CSDVRGGGYEQFF; DNA: TGCAGCGACGTCCGGGGGGGAGGTTATGAGCAGTTCTTC; V: TRBV29-1; size: few; J: TRBJ2-1; D: TRBD2
CDR3: CASSFRGPLGTQYF; DNA: TGTGCCAGCAGTTTCCGCGGGCCCCTGGGAACCCAGTACTTC; V: TRBV6-2/TRBV6-3; size: NA; J: TRBJ2-5; D: NA
CDR3: CSAIVAGAEQYF; DNA: TGCAGTGCTATCGTAGCGGGAGCCGAGCAGTACTTC; V: TRBV20-1; size: NA; J: TRBJ2-7; D: TRBD2
CDR3: CASSLSGSDYNEQFF; DNA: TGTGCCAGCAGCCTTAGCGGGAGTGACTACAATGAGCAGTTCTTC; V: TRBV9; size: few; J: TRBJ2-1; D: TRBD2
CDR3: CASSGLETQYF; DNA: TGTGCCAGCAGTGGGTTGGAGACCCAGTACTTC; V: TRBV12-3/TRBV12-4; size: NA; J: TRBJ2-5; D: NA
CDR3: CASSLAWRGSDEQYF; DNA: TGCGCCAGCAGCTTGGCTTGGAGGGGGTCCGACGAGCAGTACTTC; V: TRBV5-1; size: NA; J: TRBJ2-7; D: NA
CDR3: CASSLGGDPEEIQYF; DNA: TGCGCCAGCAGCCTTGGAGGGGACCCGGAGGAGATTCAGTACTTC; V: TRBV4-3; size: NA; J: TRBJ2-5; D: NA
CDR3: CASSFGTGDDTGELFF; DNA: TGCGCCAGCAGCTTTGGGACAGGGGATGACACCGGGGAGCTGTTTTTT; V: TRBV5-1; size: NA; J: TRBJ2-2; D: TRBD1
CDR3: CASSSGLAIREQYF; DNA: TGTGCCAGCAGCTCGGGACTAGCAATTAGGGAGCAGTACTTC; V: TRBV7-2; size: NA; J: TRBJ2-7; D: TRBD2
CDR3: CASSERSYGYTF; DNA: TGTGCCAGCAGTGAACGGAGTTATGGCTACACCTTC; V: TRBV2; size: many; J: TRBJ1-2; D: NA
CDR3: CASWGETQYF; DNA: TGTGCCAGCTGGGGGGAGACCCAGTACTTC; V: TRBV7-9; size: NA; J: TRBJ2-5; D: NA
CDR3: CSVVRGSGEQFF; DNA: TGCAGCGTTGTAAGGGGGTCCGGTGAGCAGTTCTTC; V: TRBV29-1; size: few; J: TRBJ2-1; D: NA
CDR3: CASSGQGLAVYNEQFF; DNA: TGTGCCAGCAGTGGCCAGGGACTAGCGGTCTACAATGAGCAGTTCTTC; V: TRBV27; size: NA; J: TRBJ2-1; D: TRBD2